The sequence of this T cell receptor beta chain was determined in a study of T cell repertoires in cytomegalovirus infection. Study information: Epitope selection comprised recently identified HLA-C-restricted CMV epitopes and well-studied HLA-B-restricted CMV epitopes. Matching HLA type and CMV infection were both indicated by public TCR beta signatures. Study-wide points: Identification of carriers of CMV plus the relevant HLA was performed using cumulative public TCR beta family frequency. Within the response measured ex vivo, HLA-C-restricted CMV-specific TCR beta clonotypes were dominant.

The CDR3 sequence is 14 residues long. CDR1 is SEHNR, CDR2 FQNEAQ, per germline (reference sequence). V was pared by 3 bases and J by 4 bases, with 3 bases of the junction left unmatched. MiXCR was run by TCRdb on the reads, yielding one entry per CDR3 protein. The sample contains tens of thousands of distinct CDR3 sequences, 20% of which appear only once. This clonotype qualifies as medium-sized. The antigen is unknown. This clonotype was obtained from a human donor in good health (CMV status not recorded). Some clones in this sample may be carry-over from other donors' samples. Sequenced here: CD8+ T cells from cultured PBMCs, sampled from culture after CMV antigen stimulation. The chain uses TRBV7-9 and TRBJ1-2; 9 bases map to TRBD1. For the CDR3, the DNA is TGTGCCAGCAGCTTGGACAGGGGATCCTATGGCTACACCTTC. It encodes CASSLDRGSYGYTF.